This T cell receptor (beta chain) is drawn from a study of blood T cell repertoires in COVID-19. Overall study: Acute and convalescent COVID-19 specimens originated in the United States, Italy and Spain. In each case, the material was cDNA or gDNA derived from T cells, B-cell-depleted T cells, or PBMCs.

In the source study's methods: Amplified reference gene primers provided the basis for estimating nucleated cell counts. Only in-frame clones appear in the TCRdb table, and some are missing; sequencing was by immunoSEQ multiplex PCR. V and J calls plus clone size are reproduced from that table; the DNA served to infer D and trimming. The table shows some 73,000 clones, with approximately 80% occurring only once. V lost 2 bases and J 4 bases, leaving 5 bases between the germline ends. CDR3 size: 11 residues. Germline V gene lookup returns CDR1 GTSNPN and CDR2 SVGIG (reference sequence). Patients from Seattle were sampled longitudinally, starting during active infection.

V and J are TRBV30 and TRBJ1-2; no firm D call. The sample taken for sequencing was peripheral blood. The origin of this receptor is a man in his 70s with COVID-19, enrolled during active disease. CDR3 amino acids: CAWSTGYGYTF. CDR3 DNA: TGTGCCTGGAGTACCGGCTATGGCTACACCTTC.